The 23 T cell receptor beta chains given below trace back to one sample, sequenced in a study of cytomegalovirus exposure and HLA in healthy donors. This PCR relied on a set of 60 Vbeta primers and 13 Jbeta primers. Profiling relied on immunoSEQ multiplex PCR, and the TCRdb table lists in-frame clones only, not all of them. Here the sample spans over 100,000 clones, 81% being singletons. Material for sequencing was PBMCs. These receptors originate from a woman in her thirties in good health and CMV-seronegative.

The V call is TRBV7-6, the J call TRBJ2-1, with TRBD2 identical over 13 bases. V trimming: 5 bases; J trimming: 6 bases; junction bases outside the gene matches: 16. Germline CDR1 is SGHVS and CDR2 is FNYEAQ. The CDR3 spans 19 residues. The CDR3 DNA reads as TGTGCCAGCAGCCAACAACTAGCGGGAGGGCCTAATGGGAGCAATGAGCAGTTCTTC. It translates to CASSQQLAGGPNGSNEQFF.

V gene TRBV5-1 combines with J gene TRBJ2-2, with a possible D match to TRBD2 (5 bases). Germline V gives CDR1 SGHRS, CDR2 YFSETQ. V was trimmed by 5 bases and J by 0 bases, leaving 14 bases between them. This CDR3 has 16 residues. CDR3 sequence: CASRGLTGTNTGELFF. The CDR3 bases are TGCGCCAGCAGAGGACTTACGGGGACGAACACCGGGGAGCTGTTTTTT.

V usage is TRBV6-1 and J usage is TRBJ2-5; D remains unclear. CDR3 size: 14 residues. Trimming removed 1 base at V and 7 bases at J, with 13 bases between. Germline loops: CDR1 MNHNS, CDR2 SASEGT. CDR3 DNA: TGTGCCAGCAGTGAAGAACGCGGTCGAGGGACCCAGTACTTC. Its protein product is CASSEERGRGTQYF.

This clone has just a few counts. V and J are TRBV28 and TRBJ2-1; D perhaps matches TRBD2 (5 bases). This CDR3 is built from 15 residues. V was shortened by 5 bases and J by 1 base, with 12 bases between the two germline ends. Germline V gene data show CDR1 as MDHEN and CDR2 as SYDVKM. DNA for the CDR3: TGTGCCAGCAGTACATTAGCGAGATCCTACAATGAGCAGTTCTTC. The encoded protein is CASSTLARSYNEQFF.

The gene calls are TRBV6-6 and TRBJ1-1; 7 bases are shared with TRBD1. The CDR3 consists of 13 residues. The junction had 5 bases not matched to a gene; V was cut back by 7 bases and J by 3 bases. In germline, CDR1 is MNHNY, CDR2 SVGAGI (reference sequence). For the CDR3, the DNA is TGTGCCAGCACCGGACAGGTGGACACTGAAGCTTTCTTT. Residues: CASTGQVDTEAFF.

The chain combines TRBV9 with TRBJ1-2; D is unclear. This CDR3 contains 12 residues. Germline values: CDR1 SGDLS, CDR2 YYNGEE. V lost 2 bases and J lost 8, with 10 bases in between. The CDR3 DNA is TGTGCCAGCAGCGTCCCCCTCGGGGGCTACACCTTC. It encodes CASSVPLGGYTF.

This clone showed up just a few times. The chain is built from TRBV7-2 and TRBJ1-5, with a possible D match to TRBD1 (6 bases). The CDR3 length is 13 residues. CDR1 is SGHTA and CDR2 is FQGNSA in the germline V gene. Trimming took 1 base from V and 7 from J, leaving 8 bases between them. CDR3 sequence: CASSLVGGQPQHF. As DNA, the CDR3 is TGTGCCAGCAGCTTAGTTGGGGGCCAGCCCCAGCATTTT.

The rearrangement joins TRBV4-3 to TRBJ2-2; 7 bases map to TRBD2. Germline loops: CDR1 LGHNA, CDR2 YSLEER. CDR3 length: 16 amino acids. The junction had 3 bases not matched to a gene; V was cut back by 1 base and J by 1 base. The CDR3 is CASSQGDYLNTGELFF. CDR3 nucleotides: TGCGCCAGCAGCCAAGGGGACTACCTGAACACCGGGGAGCTGTTTTTT.

Worth noting for this clone: Other DNA sequences in the same sample also yield this CDR3. The rearrangement uses TRBV9 and TRBJ2-3; D may be TRBD2 (6 bases). The V end was cut by 0 bases, the J end by 4 bases, with 12 bases between. The CDR3 contains 15 residues. From germline, CDR1 is SGDLS and CDR2 YYNGEE. The CDR3 DNA reads TGTGCCAGCAGCGTAGAGCGGGTTACAGCAGATACGCAGTATTTT. Translation gives CASSVERVTADTQYF.

V is TRBV5-1 and J is TRBJ1-3; tentative D call: TRBD1 (5 bases). Trimming pared 0 bases from V and 2 bases from J, leaving 18 bases between. Germline loops: CDR1 SGHRS, CDR2 YFSETQ. There are 18 residues in the CDR3. The CDR3 bases are TGCGCCAGCAGCTTGGCCACCATCGAACAGGAGACTGGAAACACCATATATTTT. This encodes CASSLATIEQETGNTIYF.

The chain uses TRBV15 and TRBJ2-7; D is ambiguous. The V gene lost 0 bases and the J gene lost 1 base, with 10 bases spanning the gap. Germline V gene data show CDR1 as LNHNV and CDR2 as YYDKDF (reference sequence). This CDR3 comprises 15 residues. Here the CDR3 reads CATSRDLTGSYEQYF. The CDR3 DNA reads as TGTGCCACCAGCAGAGATCTTACCGGGTCCTACGAGCAGTACTTC.

This chain joins TRBV6-6 and TRBJ2-7; weak D call: TRBD1 (5 bases). The CDR3 has 14 residues. V was cut by 2 bases and J by 0 bases, with 8 bases left in between. Germline CDR1 reads MNHNY; CDR2 reads SVGAGI (reference sequence). The CDR3 sequence: CASSYDSLSYEQYF. Here the CDR3 DNA reads TGTGCCAGCAGTTACGACAGCCTCTCCTACGAGCAGTACTTC.

J is TRBJ1-2 and V is TRBV6-5; a possible D gene is TRBD1 (5 bases). The ends were cut back, 7 bases at V and 6 bases at J, with 15 bases in the middle. Germline V gene data show CDR1 as MNHEY and CDR2 as SVGAGI. The CDR3 has 13 amino acids. CDR3 sequence: CASTVAGHDGYTF. CDR3 nucleotides: TGTGCCAGCACCGTGGCAGGGCACGATGGCTACACCTTC.

The CDR3 reads CASSLPSRDSASGNTIYF. DNA for the CDR3: TGCGCCAGCAGCTTGCCCTCGAGGGACTCAGCCTCTGGAAACACCATATATTTT. The genes are TRBV5-1 and TRBJ1-3, with D possibly matching TRBD1 (5 bases). Germline V CDR1 and CDR2: SGHRS, YFSETQ. Trimming pared 1 base from V and 0 bases from J, leaving 17 bases between. There are 18 residues in the CDR3.

CDR3 DNA: TGCGCCAGCAGCCCGGGGACAGGGCCCCAAGAGACCCAGTACTTC. Translating gives CASSPGTGPQETQYF. The chain links TRBV5-1 to TRBJ2-5; 9 bases map to TRBD1. Germline trimming cut 4 bases from V and 1 base from J; bases unmatched to any gene: 5. CDR3 size: 15 residues. Germline-derived CDR1 and CDR2 are SGHRS and YFSETQ.

The chain combines TRBV9 with TRBJ2-5, with 8 bases that match TRBD2. The J call may be wrong; the DNA end is better matched by TRBJ2-7. The CDR3 runs to 14 residues. Germline V lookup: CDR1 SGDLS, CDR2 YYNGEE. CDR3 in amino acids: CASSVASGRGEQYF. CDR3 bases: TGTGCCAGCAGCGTAGCGAGCGGGAGAGGCGAGCAGTACTTC.

This rearrangement joins TRBV4-2 to TRBJ2-2, with 9 bases aligning to TRBD2. V was clipped by 0 bases and J by 1 base; unmatched bases: 6. The CDR3 is made up of 18 amino acids. Germline V gene sequence: CDR1 LGHNA, CDR2 YNFKEQ. The CDR3 loop reads CASSQESSGRLNTGELFF. As DNA, the CDR3 is TGTGCCAGCAGCCAAGAATCCAGCGGGAGGCTGAACACCGGGGAGCTGTTTTTT.

This clone was seen a handful of times. The chain recombines TRBV28 with TRBJ1-3; the D is unclear. The CDR3 is 15 residues long. Trimming cost V 5 bases and J 0 bases, with 11 bases left between them. Germline loops: CDR1 MDHEN, CDR2 SYDVKM. DNA for the CDR3: TGTGCCAGCAGTCTAATGACTCTCTCTGGAAACACCATATATTTT. Its translation: CASSLMTLSGNTIYF.

The V and J genes are TRBV6-5 and TRBJ1-4, with 10 positions matching TRBD1. Germline trimming cut 7 bases from V and 6 bases from J; bases unmatched to any gene: 5. Germline lookup yields CDR1 MNHEY and CDR2 SVGAGI. This CDR3 is 14 amino acids long. The CDR3 loop reads CASKTGTGDEKLFF. The DNA of the CDR3 is TGTGCCAGCAAGACCGGGACAGGGGATGAAAAACTGTTTTTT.

This clone has more than one count but fewer than ten. V is TRBV13 and J is TRBJ2-7, with D possibly being TRBD2 (5 bases). The length of the CDR3 is 15 residues. The V gene's germline CDR1 is PRHDT and CDR2 FYEKMQ (reference sequence). V lost 5 bases and J lost 1, with 15 bases in between. The CDR3 protein is CASSPEGAESYEQYF. The CDR3 DNA sequence: TGTGCCAGCAGCCCAGAAGGAGCGGAGTCCTACGAGCAGTACTTC.

The rearrangement joins TRBV27 to TRBJ2-5, with 7 positions matching TRBD2. Unmatched junction bases numbered 6, after V lost 8 bases and J lost 3 bases. This CDR3 is built from 13 residues. Looked up from germline, CDR1 is MNHEY and CDR2 is SMNVEV (reference sequence). The DNA for the CDR3 is TGTGCCAGCCAATCCGCGGGAGAAGAGACCCAGTACTTC. It yields the protein CASQSAGEETQYF.

A word on this clone: The same CDR3 arises from other DNA sequences in this sample as well. J is TRBJ2-1 and V is TRBV19; 14 nucleotides line up with TRBD2. Trimming removed 5 bases from V and 5 bases from J; junction bases left unmatched: 2. From germline, CDR1 is LNHDA and CDR2 SQIVND (reference sequence). CDR3 length: 15 residues. This chain's CDR3 is CASSRGLAGDNEQFF. The CDR3 nucleotides are TGTGCCAGTAGTCGGGGACTAGCGGGAGACAATGAGCAGTTCTTC.

The rearrangement joins TRBV27 to TRBJ2-7, with D possibly being TRBD2 (5 bases). CDR1 is MNHEY, CDR2 SMNVEV, per germline (reference sequence). V was trimmed by 5 bases and J by 2 bases, leaving 16 bases between them. The CDR3 is 15 amino acids. This CDR3 reads CASSLLRGSAYEQYF. For the CDR3, the DNA is TGTGCCAGCAGTCTACTACGTGGGAGTGCCTACGAGCAGTACTTC.